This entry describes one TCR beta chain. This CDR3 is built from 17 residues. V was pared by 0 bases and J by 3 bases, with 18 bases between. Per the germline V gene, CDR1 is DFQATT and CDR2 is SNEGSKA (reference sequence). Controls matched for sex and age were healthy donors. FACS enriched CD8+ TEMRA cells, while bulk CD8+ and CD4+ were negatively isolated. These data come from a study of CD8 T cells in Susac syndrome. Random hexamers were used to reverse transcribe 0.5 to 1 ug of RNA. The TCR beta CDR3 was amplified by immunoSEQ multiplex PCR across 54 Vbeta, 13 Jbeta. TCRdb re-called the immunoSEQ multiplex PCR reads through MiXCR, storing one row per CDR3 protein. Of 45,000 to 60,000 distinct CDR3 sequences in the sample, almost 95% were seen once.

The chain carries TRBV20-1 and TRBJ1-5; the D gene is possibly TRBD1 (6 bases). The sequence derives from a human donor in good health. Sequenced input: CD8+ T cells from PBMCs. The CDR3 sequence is CSARDRGRGGNNQPQHF. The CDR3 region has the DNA TGCAGTGCTAGAGATCGGGGGCGCGGAGGAAACAATCAGCCCCAGCATTTT.